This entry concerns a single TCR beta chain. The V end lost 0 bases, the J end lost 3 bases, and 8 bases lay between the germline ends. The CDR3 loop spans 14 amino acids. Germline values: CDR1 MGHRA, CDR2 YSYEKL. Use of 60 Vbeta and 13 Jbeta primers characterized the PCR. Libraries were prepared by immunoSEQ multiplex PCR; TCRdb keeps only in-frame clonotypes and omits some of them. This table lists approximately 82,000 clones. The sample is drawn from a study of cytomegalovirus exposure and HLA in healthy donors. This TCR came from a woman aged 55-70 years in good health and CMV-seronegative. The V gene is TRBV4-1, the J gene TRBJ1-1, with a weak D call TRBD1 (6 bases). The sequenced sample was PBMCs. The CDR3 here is CASSQDKGDTEAFF. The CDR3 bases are TGCGCCAGCAGCCAAGATAAGGGGGACACTGAAGCTTTCTTT.